A selection of T cell receptor beta chains follows, all from one sample in a study of blood T cell repertoires in COVID-19. Clones were read by immunoSEQ multiplex PCR, and TCRdb kept only the in-frame ones, dropping some. The table has some 230,000 clones, about 80% seen once. Material: PBMCs or T cells enriched from blood (not recorded which). These receptors all come from a woman in her thirties or forties with acute COVID-19. Both conserved end residues are part of each CDR3. D genes are given only for firm matches. Not every row has a clone size; where given, it reads once, few, many or a size class.

>TRBD1|NA|TRBV30|TRBJ2-1|13
TGTGCCCGAACCGGGACAGGGAGGAATGAGCAGTTCTTC
CARTGTGRNEQFF
>NA|NA|TRBV13|TRBJ1-1|13
TGTGCCAGCAGCTTAAATGGAGGGACTGAAGCTTTCTTT
CASSLNGGTEAFF
>NA|few|TRBV5-6|TRBJ2-3|15
TGTGCCAGCAGCCTAACCACAGGGTACGCAGATACGCAGTATTTT
CASSLTTGYADTQYF
>TRBD1|NA|TRBV6-5|TRBJ1-2|15
TGTGCCAGCAGTCTCACAGGGGGAGGGGCCTATGGCTACACCTTC
CASSLTGGGAYGYTF
>TRBD2|NA|TRBV18|TRBJ2-6|18
TGTGCCAGCTCACCCAAGACTAGCGGGAGCTCTGGGGCCAACGTCCTGACTTTC
CASSPKTSGSSGANVLTF
>TRBD1|NA|TRBV2|TRBJ2-6|15
TGTGCCAGCAGCGCTGACAGGGCAGGGGCCAACGTCCTGACTTTC
CASSADRAGANVLTF
>TRBD2|NA|TRBV5-1|TRBJ2-1|15
TGCGCCAGCAGCTTGGGGACTAGCGGAGCCAATGAGCAGTTCTTC
CASSLGTSGANEQFF
>TRBD2|NA|TRBV9|TRBJ2-5|17
TGTGCCAGCAGCGTAAGGGCTAGCGGGTTGGGAGAAGAGACCCAGTACTTC
CASSVRASGLGEETQYF
>TRBD1|once|TRBV5-1|TRBJ1-2|13
TGCGCCAGCAGCGAGGGACAGGTGCCCGGCTACACCTTC
CASSEGQVPGYTF
>NA|NA|TRBV3-1/TRBV3-2|TRBJ1-2|15
TGTGCCAGCAGCCCTTCGGAGCTGCGCCTGGGTAGCTACACCTTC
CASSPSELRLGSYTF
>NA|NA|TRBV30|TRBJ1-1|15
TGTGCTTCCGACGGGGGGGCGGGCATGAACACTGAAGCTTTCTTT
CASDGGAGMNTEAFF
>NA|NA|TRBV27|TRBJ2-7|14
TGTGCCAGCAGTTCCCTTGGGGGCTTCTACGAGCAGTACTTC
CASSSLGGFYEQYF
>NA|NA|TRBV19|TRBJ2-3|15
TGTGCCAGTAGTGCTCGGGGGACTAGCACAGATACGCAGTATTTT
CASSARGTSTDTQYF
>NA|NA|TRBV5-1|TRBJ2-2|14
TGCGCCAGCAGCTTGACAGGGAACACCGGGGAGCTGTTTTTT
CASSLTGNTGELFF
>TRBD2|NA|TRBV4-3|TRBJ2-5|14
TGCGCCAGCAGCCAACGGGGGGGCCCCGAGACCCAGTACTTC
CASSQRGGPETQYF
>NA|once|TRBV20-1|TRBJ1-3|16
TGCAGTGCTAGTCTGGGCAGTGGGTCAGCTGGAAACACCATATATTTT
CSASLGSGSAGNTIYF
>NA|NA|TRBV2|TRBJ2-7|13
TGTGCCAGCAGGGATAGGGGAGGCCAGGAGCAGTACTTC
CASRDRGGQEQYF
>TRBD1|few|TRBV5-1|TRBJ1-1|14
TGCGCCAGCAGCCTACCCCGGGACAGAGCCGAAGCTTTCTTT
CASSLPRDRAEAFF
>TRBD2|NA|TRBV19|TRBJ2-1|17
TGTGCCAGTAGTATAGACATAAGCGGGAGGGCCGTACATGAGCAGTTCTTC
CASSIDISGRAVHEQFF
>TRBD1|NA|TRBV30|TRBJ1-6|15
TGTGCCTGGAGTGTCCCGGGACAGCTTAATTCACCCCTCCACTTT
CAWSVPGQLNSPLHF
>NA|NA|TRBV27|TRBJ1-5|14
TGTGCCAGCAGTCCGGACAGTAGCAATCAGCCCCAGCATTTT
CASSPDSSNQPQHF
>TRBD1|NA|TRBV6-5|TRBJ2-7|15
TGTGCCAGCACTCTACTTGGACAGGGGACCTCCGAGCAGTACTTC
CASTLLGQGTSEQYF
>TRBD1|NA|TRBV6-5|TRBJ1-5|14
TGTGCCAGCAGCCTCGACAGGGTGGCTCAGCCCCAGCATTTT
CASSLDRVAQPQHF
>TRBD1|NA|TRBV6-5|TRBJ1-2|16
TGTGCCAGCAGTTACTCTCCCGGGACAGTGATGAATGGCTACACCTTC
CASSYSPGTVMNGYTF
>NA|NA|TRBV4-1|TRBJ2-1|16
TGCGCCAGCAGCCATGGACGGGGAAGCTCCTACAATGAGCAGTTCTTC
CASSHGRGSSYNEQFF
>NA|NA|TRBV12-3/TRBV12-4|TRBJ2-7|13
TGTGCCAGCAGTCAACAGGGCGTTTACGAGCAGTACTTC
CASSQQGVYEQYF
>NA|NA|TRBV18|TRBJ1-2|11
TGTGCCAGCTCATCGCAGAATGGCTACACCTTC
CASSSQNGYTF
>NA|NA|TRBV7-2|TRBJ1-2|15
TGTGCCAGCAGCTTAGGAGCCGGTCTCTTTTATGGCTACACCTTC
CASSLGAGLFYGYTF
>NA|NA|TRBV7-9|TRBJ1-1|15
TGTGCCAGCAGCTCCCCGGGACTAATGAACACTGAAGCTTTCTTT
CASSSPGLMNTEAFF
>TRBD1|NA|TRBV11-2|TRBJ1-2|14
TGTGCCAGCAGCTCCCTTACAGGGGTCGGTGGCTACACCTTC
CASSSLTGVGGYTF
>NA|NA|TRBV5-6|TRBJ1-1|17
TGTGCCAGCAGCAAGGGGGGGCCCAGGGGAAGTGGAACTGAAGCTTTCTTT
CASSKGGPRGSGTEAFF
>TRBD1|NA|TRBV11-2|TRBJ2-7|13
TGTGCCAGCAGCCAGACAGGGTCCTACGAGCAGTACTTC
CASSQTGSYEQYF
>NA|NA|TRBV15|TRBJ1-3|16
TGTGCCACCAGCAGAGATGGACCGGGGGCGGGGGACACCATATATTTT
CATSRDGPGAGDTIYF
>TRBD2|NA|TRBV7-8|TRBJ2-5|17
TGTGCCAGCAGCAACTCACGGTGGCGGGGGGATGGGGAGACCCAGTACTTC
CASSNSRWRGDGETQYF